The entry below describes one TCR beta chain. The CDR3 loop spans 13 amino acids. The germline V gene encodes CDR1 SGHTA and CDR2 FQGTGA. V lost 5 bases and J 5 bases, leaving 10 bases between the germline ends. The data are from a study of blood T cell repertoires in COVID-19. Study summary: Acute-phase and convalescent COVID-19 samples originated in the United States, Italy and Spain. PBMCs, B-cell-depleted T cells, or T cells provided the cDNA or gDNA that made up the material.

Sequencing was performed with immunoSEQ multiplex PCR; in TCRdb, only in-frame clones are kept and a portion is missing. Among about 220,000 clones listed, 82% were seen once. The chain uses TRBV7-3 and TRBJ1-5, with D tentatively TRBD1 (6 bases). The sample taken for sequencing was peripheral blood. This receptor was identified in a woman of 80 years or more with acute or convalescent COVID-19. CDR3 region: CASSINRDQPQHF. The CDR3 nucleotides are TGTGCCAGCAGCATAAACAGGGATCAGCCCCAGCATTTT.